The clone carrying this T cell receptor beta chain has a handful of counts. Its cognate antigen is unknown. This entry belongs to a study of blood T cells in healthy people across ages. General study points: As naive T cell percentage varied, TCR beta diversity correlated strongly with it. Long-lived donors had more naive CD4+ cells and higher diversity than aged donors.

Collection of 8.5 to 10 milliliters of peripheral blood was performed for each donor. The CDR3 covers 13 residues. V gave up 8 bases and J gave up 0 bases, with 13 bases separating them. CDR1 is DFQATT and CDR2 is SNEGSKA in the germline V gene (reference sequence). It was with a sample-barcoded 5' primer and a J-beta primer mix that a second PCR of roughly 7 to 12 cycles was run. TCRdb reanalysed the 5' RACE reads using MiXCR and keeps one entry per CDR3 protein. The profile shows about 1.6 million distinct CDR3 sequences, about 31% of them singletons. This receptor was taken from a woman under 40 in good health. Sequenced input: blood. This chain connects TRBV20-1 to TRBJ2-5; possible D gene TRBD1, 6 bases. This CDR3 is CSFIRDNQETQYF. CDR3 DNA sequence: TGCAGTTTCATCCGGGACAACCAAGAGACCCAGTACTTC.